This T cell receptor beta chain comes out of a study of identical twins. This clonotype showed up just a few times. TCRdb reprocessed the 5' RACE reads with MiXCR, giving one entry per CDR3 protein. The data show roughly 260,000 distinct CDR3 sequences, roughly 7.5% seen once. V was cut by 4 bases and J by 0 bases, with 13 bases left in between. Germline CDR1 and CDR2: SEHNR and FQNEAQ (reference sequence). The CDR3 consists of 16 residues. Another study also made use of these data, one on yellow fever vaccine responses in identical twins.

Sequenced input: CD8+ T cells sorted from blood. The receptor was derived from a woman under 30 in good health. The genes are TRBV7-9 and TRBJ2-1; the D gene is possibly TRBD1 (6 bases). The CDR3 here is CASSSRDTRSYNEQFF. The CDR3, as DNA: TGTGCCAGCAGCTCCCGGGACACCCGCTCCTACAATGAGCAGTTCTTC.